This TCR beta chain was identified during a study of blood T cell repertoires in COVID-19. With 3 bases clipped from V and 7 bases from J, the junction kept 7 bases outside the gene matches. The CDR3 is made up of 15 amino acids. Germline V gives CDR1 LNHNV, CDR2 YYDKDF (reference sequence). TCRdb's copy holds only in-frame clones and misses some; the assay was immunoSEQ multiplex PCR. The table includes tens of thousands of clones, less than 85% detected once. The receptor's source is a woman in her 70s with acute or convalescent COVID-19. Sequencing was performed on peripheral blood. The chain has TRBV15 and TRBJ2-3; 10 bases agree with TRBD2. The CDR3 is CATSRDSGGSNTQYF. The DNA of the CDR3 is TGTGCCACCAGCAGGGATAGCGGGGGGTCCAATACGCAGTATTTT.